The clone carrying this T cell receptor beta chain was seen repeatedly, ten times or more. The sample comes from a study of blood T cells in healthy people across ages. With 3 bases removed from V and 7 bases from J, the gap between germline ends came to 6 bases. CDR3 length: 11 amino acids. Germline V lookup: CDR1 MNHEY, CDR2 SMNVEV (reference sequence). A J-beta primer mix and a sample-barcoded 5' primer were used in a second PCR of about 7 to 11 cycles. MiXCR, run by TCRdb on the 5' RACE reads, gives a single entry per CDR3 protein. The profile shows fewer than 800,000 distinct CDR3 sequences, roughly 21% of them singletons.

Sequenced input: blood. This sequence was found in a man aged 70 or older in good health. The chain carries TRBV27 and TRBJ2-5; no clear D. CDR3 sequence: CASSFLGTQYF. The CDR3 nucleotides are TGTGCCAGCAGTTTTTTGGGGACCCAGTACTTC.